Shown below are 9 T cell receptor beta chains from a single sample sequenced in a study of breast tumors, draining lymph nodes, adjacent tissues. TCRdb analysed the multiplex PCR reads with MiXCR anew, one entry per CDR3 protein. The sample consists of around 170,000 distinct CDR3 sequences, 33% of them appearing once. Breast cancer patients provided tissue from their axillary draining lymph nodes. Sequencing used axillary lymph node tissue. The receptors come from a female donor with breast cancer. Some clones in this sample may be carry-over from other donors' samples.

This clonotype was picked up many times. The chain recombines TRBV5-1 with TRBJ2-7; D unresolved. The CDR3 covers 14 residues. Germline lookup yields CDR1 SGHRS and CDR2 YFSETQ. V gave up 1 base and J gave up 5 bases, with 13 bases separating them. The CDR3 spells CASSLSGVGNEQYF. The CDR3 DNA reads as TGCGCCAGCAGCTTGAGTGGAGTTGGGAACGAGCAGTACTTC.

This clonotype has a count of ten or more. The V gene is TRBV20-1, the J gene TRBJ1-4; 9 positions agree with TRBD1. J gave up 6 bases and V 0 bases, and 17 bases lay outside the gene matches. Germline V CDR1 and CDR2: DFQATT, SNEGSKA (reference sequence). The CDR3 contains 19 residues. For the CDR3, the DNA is TGCAGTGCTAGAGAGGCCGCCGGGACAGGGATTCGGTCGGATGAAAAACTGTTTTTT. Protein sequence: CSAREAAGTGIRSDEKLFF.

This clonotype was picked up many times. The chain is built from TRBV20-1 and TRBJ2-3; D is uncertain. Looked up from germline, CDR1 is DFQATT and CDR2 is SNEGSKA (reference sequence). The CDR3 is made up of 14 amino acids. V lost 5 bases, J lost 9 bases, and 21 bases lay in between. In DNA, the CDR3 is TGCAGTGCTCAGCCGGGCCCAGCACAGCCGACGCAGTATTTT. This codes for CSAQPGPAQPTQYF.

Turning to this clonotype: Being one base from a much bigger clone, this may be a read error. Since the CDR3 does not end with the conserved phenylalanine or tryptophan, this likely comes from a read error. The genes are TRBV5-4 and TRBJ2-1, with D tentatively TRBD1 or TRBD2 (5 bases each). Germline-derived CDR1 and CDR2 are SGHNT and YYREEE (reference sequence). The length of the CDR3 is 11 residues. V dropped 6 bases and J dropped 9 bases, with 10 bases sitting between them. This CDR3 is CASTSGAEQFL. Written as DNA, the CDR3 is TGTGCCAGCACCTCCGGGGCTGAGCAGTTCCTC.

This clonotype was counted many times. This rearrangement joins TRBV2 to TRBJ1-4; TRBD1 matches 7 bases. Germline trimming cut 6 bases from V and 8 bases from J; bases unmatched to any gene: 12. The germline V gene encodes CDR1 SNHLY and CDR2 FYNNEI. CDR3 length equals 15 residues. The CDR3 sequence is CASRASRGLREKLFF. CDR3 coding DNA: TGTGCCAGCAGAGCCTCCAGGGGGTTGAGAGAAAAACTGTTTTTT.

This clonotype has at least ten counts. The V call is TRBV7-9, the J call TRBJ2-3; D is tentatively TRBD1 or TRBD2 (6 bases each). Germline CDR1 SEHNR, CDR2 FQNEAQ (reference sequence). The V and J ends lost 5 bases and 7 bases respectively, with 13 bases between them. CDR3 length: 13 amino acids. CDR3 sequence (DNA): TGTGCCAGCAGCAGGCCGGGGGCGTATACGCAGTATTTT. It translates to CASSRPGAYTQYF.

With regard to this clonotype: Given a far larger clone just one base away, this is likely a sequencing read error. The CDR3 protein is CASSPNQGTQYF. In DNA, the CDR3 is TGTGCCAGCAGCCCCAACCAAGGGACCCAGTACTTC. The V gene is TRBV9, the J gene TRBJ2-5; the D is unclear. Germline lookup yields CDR1 SGDLS and CDR2 YYNGEE. CDR3 size: 12 residues.

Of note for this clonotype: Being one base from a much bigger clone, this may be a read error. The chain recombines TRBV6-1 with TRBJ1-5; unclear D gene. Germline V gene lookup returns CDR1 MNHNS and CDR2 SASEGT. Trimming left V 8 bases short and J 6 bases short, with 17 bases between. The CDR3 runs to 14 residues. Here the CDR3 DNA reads TGTGCCAGCCGGCGACGTGGTCGTAGTCAGCCCCAGCATTTT. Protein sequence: CASRRRGRSQPQHF.

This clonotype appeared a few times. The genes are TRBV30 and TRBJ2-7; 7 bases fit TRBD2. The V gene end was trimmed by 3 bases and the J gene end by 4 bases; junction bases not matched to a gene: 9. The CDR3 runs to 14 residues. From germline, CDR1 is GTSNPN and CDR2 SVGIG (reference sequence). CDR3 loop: CAWSGGLSGYEQYF. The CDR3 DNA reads TGTGCCTGGAGCGGGGGGTTGTCCGGGTACGAGCAGTACTTC. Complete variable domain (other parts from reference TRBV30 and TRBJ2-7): SQTIHQWPATLVQPVGSPLSLECTVEGTSNPNLYWYRQAAGRGLQLLFYSVGIGQISSEVPQNLSASRPQDRQFILSSKKLLLSDSGFYLCAWSGGLSGYEQYFGPGTRLTVT.